The table lists the clone carrying this T cell receptor (beta chain) with a count of one. Antigen unknown. This sample is part of a study of blood T cells in healthy people across ages. General observations from the study: Long-lived and aged donors differed, with more naive CD4+ cells and higher diversity in the long-lived.

The germline V gene encodes CDR1 MNHEY and CDR2 SVGEGT. V lost 7 bases and J lost 1; bases outside the gene matches: 7. The CDR3 is 15 amino acids. For the second PCR, which ran for about 7 to 11 cycles, a sample-barcoded 5' primer and a J-beta primer mix were used. One entry per CDR3 protein results from TCRdb running MiXCR on the 5' RACE reads. The table has 660,000 or so distinct CDR3 sequences, 58% seen once. This chain joins TRBV6-2 or TRBV6-3 and TRBJ1-5; TRBD1 matches 7 bases. Input material: blood. This sequence originates from a man aged 55-75 years in good health. CDR3 in amino acids: CASTETGWSNQPQHF. The CDR3 DNA reads TGTGCCAGCACCGAGACAGGGTGGAGCAATCAGCCCCAGCATTTT.